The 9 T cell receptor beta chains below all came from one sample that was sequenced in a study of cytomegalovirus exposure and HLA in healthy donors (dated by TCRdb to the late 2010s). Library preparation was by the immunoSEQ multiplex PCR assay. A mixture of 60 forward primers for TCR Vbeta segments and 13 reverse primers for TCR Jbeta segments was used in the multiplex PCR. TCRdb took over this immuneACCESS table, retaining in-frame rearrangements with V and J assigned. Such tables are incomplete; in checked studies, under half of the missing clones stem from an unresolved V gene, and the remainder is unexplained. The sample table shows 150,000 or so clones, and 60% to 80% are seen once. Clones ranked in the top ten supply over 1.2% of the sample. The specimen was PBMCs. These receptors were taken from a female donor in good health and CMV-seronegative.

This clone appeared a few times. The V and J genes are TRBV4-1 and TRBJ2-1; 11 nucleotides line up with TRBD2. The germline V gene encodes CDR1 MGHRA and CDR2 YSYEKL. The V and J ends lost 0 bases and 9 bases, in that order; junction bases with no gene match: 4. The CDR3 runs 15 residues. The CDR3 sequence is CASSQEPSGRSEQFF. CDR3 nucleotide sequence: TGCGCCAGCAGCCAAGAACCTAGCGGGAGGTCTGAGCAGTTCTTC.

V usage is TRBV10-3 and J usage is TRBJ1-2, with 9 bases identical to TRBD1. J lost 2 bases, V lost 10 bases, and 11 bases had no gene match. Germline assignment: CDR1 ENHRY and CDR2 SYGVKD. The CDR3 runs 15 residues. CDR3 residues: CATGTGSVSNYGYTF. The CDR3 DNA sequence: TGTGCCACCGGGACAGGGTCGGTTTCCAACTATGGCTACACCTTC.

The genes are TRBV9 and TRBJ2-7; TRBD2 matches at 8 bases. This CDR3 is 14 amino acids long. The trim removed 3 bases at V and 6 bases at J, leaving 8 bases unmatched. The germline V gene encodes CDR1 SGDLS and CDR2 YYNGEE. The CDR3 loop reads CASSGGLGTREQYF. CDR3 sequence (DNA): TGTGCCAGCAGCGGGGGACTAGGGACCCGCGAGCAGTACTTC.

The CDR3 reads CASSLHRANEGYEAFF. The CDR3 nucleotides are TGTGCCAGCAGTTTACACAGGGCCAATGAGGGGTATGAAGCTTTCTTT. This chain uses TRBV27 with TRBJ1-1; possible D gene TRBD1, 6 bases. Trimming stripped 2 bases from V and 7 bases from J, with 20 bases between. The CDR3 extends over 16 amino acids. Germline CDR1 MNHEY, CDR2 SMNVEV (reference sequence).

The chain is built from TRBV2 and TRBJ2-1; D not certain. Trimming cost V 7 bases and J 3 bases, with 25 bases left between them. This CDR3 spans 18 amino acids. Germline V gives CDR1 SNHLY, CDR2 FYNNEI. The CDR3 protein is CASKKDNRAAIYYNEQFF. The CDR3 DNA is TGTGCCAGCAAAAAAGATAACCGAGCCGCGATTTACTACAATGAGCAGTTCTTC.

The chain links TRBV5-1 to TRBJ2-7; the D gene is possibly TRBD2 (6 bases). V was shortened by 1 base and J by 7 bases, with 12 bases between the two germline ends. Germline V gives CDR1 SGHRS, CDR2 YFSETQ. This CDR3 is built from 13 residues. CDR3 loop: CASSLMTSGEQYF. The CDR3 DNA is TGCGCCAGCAGCTTGATGACTAGTGGGGAGCAGTACTTC.

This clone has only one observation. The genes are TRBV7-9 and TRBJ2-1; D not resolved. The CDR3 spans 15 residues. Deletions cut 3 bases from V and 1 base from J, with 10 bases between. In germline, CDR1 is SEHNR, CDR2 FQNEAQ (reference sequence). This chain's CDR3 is CASSFRAESYNEQFF. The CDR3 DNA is TGTGCCAGCAGCTTTAGAGCCGAGTCCTACAATGAGCAGTTCTTC. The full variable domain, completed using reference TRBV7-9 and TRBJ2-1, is DTGVSQNPRHKITKRGQNVTFRCDPISEHNRLYWYRQTLGQGPEFLTYFQNEAQLEKSRLLSDRFSAERPKGSFSTLEIQRTEQGDSAMYLCASSFRAESYNEQFFGPGTRLTVL.

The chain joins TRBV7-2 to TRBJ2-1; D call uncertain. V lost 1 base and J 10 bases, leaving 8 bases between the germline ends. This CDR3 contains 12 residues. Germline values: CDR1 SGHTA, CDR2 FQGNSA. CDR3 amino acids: CASSLVGEEQFF. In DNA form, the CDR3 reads TGTGCCAGCAGCTTAGTGGGCGAGGAGCAGTTCTTC. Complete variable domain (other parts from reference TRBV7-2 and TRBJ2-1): GAGVSQSPSNKVTEKGKDVELRCDPISGHTALYWYRQSLGQGLEFLIYFQGNSAPDKSGLPSDRFSAERTGGSVSTLTIQRTQQEDSAVYLCASSLVGEEQFFGPGTRLTVL.

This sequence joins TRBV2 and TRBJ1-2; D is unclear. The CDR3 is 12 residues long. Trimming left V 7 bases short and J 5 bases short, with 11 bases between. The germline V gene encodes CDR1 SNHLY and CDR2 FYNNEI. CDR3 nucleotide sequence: TGTGCCAGCACCCAGACTGATTATGGCTACACCTTC. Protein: CASTQTDYGYTF. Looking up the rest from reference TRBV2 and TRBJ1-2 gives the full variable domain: EPEVTQTPSHQVTQMGQEVILRCVPISNHLYFYWYRQILGQKVEFLVSFYNNEISEKSEIFDDQFSVERPDGSNFTLKIRSTKLEDSAMYFCASTQTDYGYTFGSGTRLTVV.